This T cell receptor (beta chain) originates from a study of tumor and adjacent non-tumor tissue in lung cancer. Whole-study context: Each sample yielded 3.5 million to 4.5 million productive TCRbeta reads on average.

A modified ARM-PCR protocol with three rounds of nested PCR amplified TCRbeta. TCRdb ran MiXCR on the multiplex PCR reads and lists one entry per CDR3 protein. Of some 71,000 distinct CDR3 sequences detected, 72% appear once; the ten largest clones hold about 9.2%. Remarks on this clonotype: Its antigen remains unknown. One end of the junction is discordant with germline, which a read error may explain.

This sample's RNA came from whole unsorted tissue. Donors were chemotherapy-naive, newly diagnosed lung cancer surgical patients in China, August–November 2014. Study observations and caveats: Normal lung showed higher cumulative top 100 clone frequency than tumor. Tumor tissue had significantly higher TCR diversity than normal lung.

This CDR3 is built from 16 residues. CDR1 ENHRY and CDR2 SYGVKD come from the germline V gene. The source is a woman between 40 and 50 years old with non-small cell lung cancer. The chain combines TRBV10-3 with TRBJ2-3; 7 nucleotides match TRBD2. Sequenced sample: lung tumor tissue. The CDR3 is CAIGESAGASTDTQYF. In DNA form, the CDR3 reads TGTGCCATCGGTGAGTCTGCGGGAGCTAGCACAGATACGCAGTATTTT.